These 30 T cell receptor beta chains share one sample of origin, sequenced in a study of blood T cell repertoires in COVID-19 (dated by TCRdb to the early 2020s). Libraries came from the immunoSEQ multiplex PCR assay. As stored in TCRdb, this immuneACCESS dataset retains in-frame rearrangements with V and J assigned. A fraction of the clones does not appear; measured against another copy, unresolved V genes explain less than half of the discrepancy, and the remainder lacks a known reason. This sample holds 200,000 to 250,000 clones; 70% to 90% were observed only once. Clones ranked in the top ten supply roughly 6.3% of the sample. The sample was peripheral blood. These receptors were collected from a man between 60 and 75 years old with acute or convalescent COVID-19.

J is TRBJ2-2 and V is TRBV5-1, with D possibly TRBD1 on 6 matching bases. Trimming pared 1 base from V and 8 bases from J, leaving 12 bases between. Germline lookup yields CDR1 SGHRS and CDR2 YFSETQ. This CDR3 is built from 14 residues. The CDR3 DNA reads TGCGCCAGCAGCTTGAAAGGGGGTATAGGGGAGCTGTTTTTT. It encodes CASSLKGGIGELFF.

J is TRBJ2-7 and V is TRBV5-4, with D uncertain. The CDR3 sequence is 13 residues long. The V end was cut by 0 bases, the J end by 3 bases, with 7 bases between. Germline CDR1 SGHNT, CDR2 YYREEE (reference sequence). The CDR3 DNA follows: TGTGCCAGCAGCTTGGAACTACTCTACGAGCAGTACTTC. This sequence encodes CASSLELLYEQYF.

The V and J genes are TRBV2 and TRBJ2-5, with 8 nucleotides matching TRBD2. V trimming: 10 bases; J trimming: 4 bases; junction bases outside the gene matches: 11. The CDR3 loop spans 14 amino acids. Germline V gene sequence: CDR1 SNHLY, CDR2 FYNNEI. The CDR3 DNA reads TGTGCCACCGGGGGGGGGCCAACGGGAGAGACCCAGTACTTC. Its protein product is CATGGGPTGETQYF.

The V gene is TRBV30, the J gene TRBJ2-5, with TRBD2 matching over 7 bases. The CDR3 covers 14 residues. Germline CDR1 GTSNPN, CDR2 SVGIG (reference sequence). Trimming at V came to 6 bases and at J to 4 bases, leaving 11 bases not matched to a gene. CDR3 DNA: TGTGCCTGCCCCCTCACCCCGGGGGGAGAGACCCAGTACTTC. Translated, it gives CACPLTPGGETQYF.

This chain joins TRBV24-1 and TRBJ2-1; maybe TRBD1 (6 bases). The CDR3 runs 16 residues. V lost 1 base to trimming and J lost 8 bases, with 17 bases between them. Germline loops: CDR1 KGHDR, CDR2 SFDVKD. The CDR3 DNA follows: TGTGCCACCAGTGATTTTGGTTTGGGACATCCCGATGAGCAGTTCTTC. Its translation is CATSDFGLGHPDEQFF.

This sequence joins TRBV7-9 and TRBJ1-1; unclear D gene. Germline-derived CDR1 and CDR2 are SEHNR and FQNEAQ (reference sequence). Trimming stripped 1 base from V and 7 bases from J, with 7 bases between. The CDR3 sequence is 12 residues long. The CDR3 coding sequence is TGTGCCAGCAGCTTAGAAAGCCGTGAAGCTTTCTTT. Its translation is CASSLESREAFF.

The chain uses TRBV4-2 and TRBJ2-3; D might be TRBD2 (6 bases). In germline, CDR1 is LGHNA, CDR2 YNFKEQ. Trimming took off 3 bases at V and 3 bases at J, with 19 bases between the two ends. The CDR3 length is 17 residues. The CDR3 DNA reads TGTGCCAGCAGCCAGGAGGGGCAGGGAGTAGTAACAGATACGCAGTATTTT. It is translated as CASSQEGQGVVTDTQYF.

The chain couples TRBV9 to TRBJ1-2; D ambiguous. Germline-derived CDR1 and CDR2 are SGDLS and YYNGEE. This CDR3 comprises 15 residues. Trimming took 0 bases from V and 0 from J, leaving 9 bases between them. CDR3 sequence: CASSVAGLANYGYTF. The DNA for the CDR3 is TGTGCCAGCAGCGTAGCTGGACTGGCTAACTATGGCTACACCTTC.

For the CDR3, the DNA is TGTGCCAGCAGGGGCGGACAGGACAGCACAGATACGCAGTATTTT. Amino acid sequence: CASRGGQDSTDTQYF. The chain uses TRBV28 and TRBJ2-3; 7 bases line up with TRBD1. Losses at the gene ends were 6 bases for V and 0 bases for J; bases not matched to a gene: 6. This CDR3 contains 15 residues. Germline V CDR1 and CDR2: MDHEN, SYDVKM.

Worth noting for this clone: This CDR3 is also generated by other DNA sequences in the sample. The chain uses TRBV7-2 and TRBJ1-1; D is perhaps TRBD1 (5 bases). CDR1 is SGHTA, CDR2 FQGNSA, per germline. V dropped 2 bases and J dropped 1 base, with 5 bases sitting between them. The CDR3 loop spans 13 amino acids. The CDR3 DNA reads as TGTGCCAGCAGCTTAAGGGGGAACACTGAAGCTTTCTTT. It translates to CASSLRGNTEAFF.

The chain has TRBV6-6 and TRBJ1-6, with unresolved D. Germline CDR1 is MNHNY and CDR2 is SVGAGI (reference sequence). The CDR3 runs 12 residues. The germline V and J ends were trimmed by 4 bases and 10 bases, with 8 bases remaining between them. CDR3 nucleotides: TGTGCCAGCAGTTCCGGTTCATCACCCCTCCACTTT. This codes for CASSSGSSPLHF.

The genes are TRBV14 and TRBJ2-7, with TRBD2 identical over 9 bases. The CDR3 has 14 residues. Germline V lookup: CDR1 SGHDN, CDR2 FVKESK. Trimming removed 2 bases from V and 3 bases from J; junction bases left unmatched: 2. This CDR3 is CASSQLAGFYEQYF. DNA for the CDR3: TGTGCCAGCAGCCAACTAGCGGGGTTCTACGAGCAGTACTTC.

In this sample, this clone turned up once. The rearrangement uses TRBV18 and TRBJ1-2; possibly TRBD1 for D (6 bases). Trimming stripped 2 bases from V and 4 bases from J, with 11 bases between. Germline loops: CDR1 KGHSH, CDR2 LQKENI. This CDR3 spans 14 amino acids. The CDR3 protein is CASSPRTEGYGYTF. The CDR3 DNA follows: TGTGCCAGCTCACCAAGGACAGAGGGCTATGGCTACACCTTC.

The rearrangement links TRBV7-2 to TRBJ2-2; 8 bases are a match to TRBD1. Germline V CDR1 and CDR2: SGHTA, FQGNSA. Trimming at V came to 5 bases and at J to 5 bases, leaving 7 bases not matched to a gene. The CDR3 is 15 residues long. CDR3 nucleotide sequence: TGTGCCAGCAGCGCGGACAGGGTTCAGACCGGGGAGCTGTTTTTT. Translating gives CASSADRVQTGELFF.

The chain couples TRBV24-1 to TRBJ1-4, with D perhaps matching TRBD1 (6 bases). There are 14 residues in the CDR3. V was pared by 7 bases and J by 10 bases, with 18 bases between. Germline CDR1 KGHDR, CDR2 SFDVKD. Written as DNA, the CDR3 is TGTGCCACCAGCCCAAACAGGGAGTCTCGAAAACTGTTTTTT. It translates to CATSPNRESRKLFF.

The chain recombines TRBV27 with TRBJ1-5; D gene uncertain. V lost 5 bases, J lost 2 bases, and 4 bases lay in between. The CDR3 runs to 12 residues. The germline gives CDR1 MNHEY, CDR2 SMNVEV (reference sequence). Here the CDR3 reads CASSTGNQPQHF. CDR3 nucleotides: TGTGCCAGCAGTACGGGCAATCAGCCCCAGCATTTT.

The chain is built from TRBV6-5 and TRBJ1-2, with D uncertain. The V end lost 7 bases, the J end lost 7 bases, and 22 bases lay between the germline ends. Germline-derived CDR1 and CDR2 are MNHEY and SVGAGI. CDR3 length: 15 amino acids. The CDR3, as DNA: TGTGCCAGCATAATATCGGCGGATCGGAAACTTGGCTACACCTTC. It translates to CASIISADRKLGYTF.

The genes are TRBV29-1 and TRBJ2-1; D perhaps matches TRBD1 (5 bases). The germline gives CDR1 SQVTM, CDR2 ANQGSEA. The CDR3 extends over 13 amino acids. V lost 8 bases and J 5 bases, leaving 16 bases between the germline ends. CDR3 sequence (DNA): TGCAGCTCTGACAGTTTCGTGAACAATGAGCAGTTCTTC. Encoded protein: CSSDSFVNNEQFF.

The chain recombines TRBV7-2 with TRBJ1-5; D call uncertain. This CDR3 contains 16 residues. Germline lookup yields CDR1 SGHTA and CDR2 FQGNSA. V was pared by 5 bases and J by 2 bases, with 16 bases between. The CDR3 DNA reads TGTGCCAGCAGCCCTCCCGGGTTTAGCGGCAATCAGCCCCAGCATTTT. Translation: CASSPPGFSGNQPQHF.

Only one count was recorded for this clone. This CDR3 is also generated by other DNA sequences in the sample. CDR3 region: CASSQVRETQYF. The CDR3 coding sequence is TGTGCCAGCAGCCAAGTGCGGGAGACCCAGTACTTC. This sequence joins TRBV14 and TRBJ2-5, with unresolved D. CDR1 is SGHDN and CDR2 is FVKESK in the germline V gene. This CDR3 contains 12 residues. V lost 1 base and J 5 bases, leaving 5 bases between the germline ends.

The chain has TRBV7-9 and TRBJ2-7, with TRBD2 matching over 11 bases. Germline V CDR1 and CDR2: SEHNR, FQNEAQ (reference sequence). The CDR3 spans 13 residues. Losses at the gene ends were 1 base for V and 7 bases for J; bases not matched to a gene: 0. The DNA of the CDR3 is TGTGCCAGCAGCTTAGGACTAGCGGGAGAGCAGTACTTC. Protein: CASSLGLAGEQYF. Complete variable domain (other parts from reference TRBV7-9 and TRBJ2-7): DTGVSQNPRHKITKRGQNVTFRCDPISEHNRLYWYRQTLGQGPEFLTYFQNEAQLEKSRLLSDRFSAERPKGSFSTLEIQRTEQGDSAMYLCASSLGLAGEQYFGPGTRLTVT.

The genes are TRBV6-4 and TRBJ2-2; 7 nucleotides agree with TRBD1. Trimming cost V 6 bases and J 5 bases; bases outside gene matches: 3. The CDR3 contains 13 residues. CDR1 is MRHNA and CDR2 is SNTAGT in the germline V gene. This CDR3 reads CASSEQGTGELFF. The CDR3 nucleotides are TGTGCCAGCAGCGAACAGGGGACCGGGGAGCTGTTTTTT.

The rearrangement uses TRBV4-3 and TRBJ2-7, with D possibly TRBD1 on 6 matching bases. The V end was cut by 0 bases, the J end by 3 bases, with 12 bases between. Per the germline V gene, CDR1 is LGHNA and CDR2 is YSLEER. The CDR3 runs 15 residues. The CDR3 DNA reads as TGCGCCAGCAGCCAAGAGCGACAGGTGATCTACGAGCAGTACTTC. It encodes CASSQERQVIYEQYF.

The V gene is TRBV5-1, the J gene TRBJ1-1; TRBD1 aligns across 7 bases. This CDR3 spans 14 amino acids. The V segment lost 4 bases and the J segment 5 bases; nucleotides outside the gene matches: 8. Germline V lookup: CDR1 SGHRS, CDR2 YFSETQ. The CDR3 DNA reads TGCGCCAGCAGCCCGGAGACAGGGAATACTGAAGCTTTCTTT. Translation gives CASSPETGNTEAFF.

The chain is built from TRBV9 and TRBJ2-5; 8 bases line up with TRBD1. Germline CDR1 is SGDLS and CDR2 is YYNGEE. The CDR3 length is 16 residues. Trimming removed 1 base from V and 5 bases from J; junction bases left unmatched: 10. The CDR3 loop is CASSVQGQGARETQYF. The CDR3 nucleotides read TGTGCCAGCAGCGTACAGGGGCAGGGGGCGAGGGAGACCCAGTACTTC.

The chain is built from TRBV5-6 and TRBJ2-3; D possibly corresponds to TRBD2 (5 bases). V lost 5 bases and J lost 3, with 13 bases in between. This CDR3 is 14 amino acids long. Germline V gene sequence: CDR1 SGHDT, CDR2 YYEEEE. The CDR3 nucleotides read TGTGCCAGCAGGTCCACGTGGGAGACAGATACGCAGTATTTT. Translated, it gives CASRSTWETDTQYF. Looking up the rest from reference TRBV5-6 and TRBJ2-3 gives the full variable domain: DAGVTQSPTHLIKTRGQQVTLRCSPKSGHDTVSWYQQALGQGPQFIFQYYEEEERQRGNFPDRFSGHQFPNYSSELNVNALLLGDSALYLCASRSTWETDTQYFGPGTRLTVL.

This chain links TRBV9 with TRBJ1-4; maybe TRBD1 (5 bases). The CDR3 is made up of 14 amino acids. Between the trimmed V and J ends, which lost 4 bases and 8 bases, there was a span of 15 bases. Per the germline V gene, CDR1 is SGDLS and CDR2 is YYNGEE. In DNA form, the CDR3 reads TGTGCCAGCAGCCTCGGCGGGGGTGAAGAAAAACTGTTTTTT. It yields the protein CASSLGGGEEKLFF.

The CDR3 loop reads CASSVEPGLTNYGYTF. For the CDR3, the DNA is TGTGCCAGCAGCGTAGAGCCAGGGCTCACTAACTATGGCTACACCTTC. This chain joins TRBV9 and TRBJ1-2, with D possibly being TRBD1 (5 bases). This CDR3 has 16 amino acids. V was cut by 0 bases and J by 0 bases, with 12 bases left in between. The germline gives CDR1 SGDLS, CDR2 YYNGEE.

The J gene is TRBJ1-1, the V gene TRBV30; D uncertain. The CDR3 sequence is 11 residues long. CDR1 is GTSNPN and CDR2 is SVGIG in the germline V gene (reference sequence). Trimming removed 3 bases from V and 5 bases from J, with 7 bases in between. The CDR3 loop is CAWSARTEAFF. CDR3 coding DNA: TGTGCCTGGAGCGCGCGTACTGAAGCTTTCTTT.

The genes are TRBV24-1 and TRBJ2-3; D is uncertain. Germline V gene sequence: CDR1 KGHDR, CDR2 SFDVKD. The CDR3 has 19 amino acids. V gave up 3 bases and J gave up 0 bases, with 21 bases separating them. The CDR3 loop reads CATSDPASGTSASTDTQYF. The CDR3 DNA is TGTGCCACCAGTGATCCCGCCTCAGGAACGAGTGCTAGCACAGATACGCAGTATTTT.